The 3 T cell receptor beta chains in this list originate from one sample, sequenced in a study of shared T cell receptors in the human thymus. Sequenced by immunoSEQ multiplex PCR; TCRdb stores in-frame clones only, minus some. The sample yields roughly 560,000 clones, approximately 80% seen once. This same sample was also taken into another study, of human thymus T cells.

The sample consisted of thymocytes. The source of these receptors is a boy in the first two years of life with a congenital heart defect.

The chain links TRBV7-4 to TRBJ2-5, with 9 bases matching TRBD1. V gave up 6 bases and J gave up 1 base; unmatched junction bases: 12. The CDR3 contains 17 residues. Germline values: CDR1 SGHVT, CDR2 SQSDAQ. The DNA for the CDR3 is TGTGCCAGCAGTTTTAGACCGGGACAGGGCATCCAAGAGACCCAGTACTTC. Translation: CASSFRPGQGIQETQYF. Full variable domain (missing parts from reference TRBV7-4 and TRBJ2-5): GAGVSQSPRYKVAKRGRDVALRCDSISGHVTLYWYRQTLGQGSEVLTYSQSDAQRDKSGRPSGRFSAERPERSVSTLKIQRTEQGDSAVYLCASSFRPGQGIQETQYFGPGTRLLVL.

This chain links TRBV5-1 with TRBJ1-1; D is ambiguous. Germline V CDR1 and CDR2: SGHRS, YFSETQ. The CDR3 contains 14 residues. V was pared by 0 bases and J by 2 bases, with 8 bases between. The CDR3 here is CASSLEPGNTEAFF. The CDR3 DNA follows: TGCGCCAGCAGCTTGGAGCCAGGCAACACTGAAGCTTTCTTT.

The chain is built from TRBV6-6 and TRBJ1-2; 8 bases are shared with TRBD1. The CDR3 has 14 residues. V gave up 7 bases and J gave up 4 bases; unmatched junction bases: 8. Germline V gene lookup returns CDR1 MNHNY and CDR2 SVGAGI (reference sequence). CDR3 nucleotides: TGTGCCAGCATCCCTCCCACAGGGGGCTATGGCTACACCTTC. It is translated as CASIPPTGGYGYTF.